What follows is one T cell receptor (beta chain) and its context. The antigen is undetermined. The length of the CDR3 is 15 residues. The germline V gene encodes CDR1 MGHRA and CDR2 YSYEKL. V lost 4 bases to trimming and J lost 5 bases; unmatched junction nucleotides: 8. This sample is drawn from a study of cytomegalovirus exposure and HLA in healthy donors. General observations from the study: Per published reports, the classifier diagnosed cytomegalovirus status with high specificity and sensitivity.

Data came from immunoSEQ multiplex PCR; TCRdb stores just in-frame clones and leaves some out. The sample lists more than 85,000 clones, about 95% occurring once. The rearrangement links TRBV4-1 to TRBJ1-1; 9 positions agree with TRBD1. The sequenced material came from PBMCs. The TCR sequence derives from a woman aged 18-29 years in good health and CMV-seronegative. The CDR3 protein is CASSRQQGAGTEAFF. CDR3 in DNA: TGCGCCAGCAGCCGACAACAGGGGGCCGGGACTGAAGCTTTCTTT.